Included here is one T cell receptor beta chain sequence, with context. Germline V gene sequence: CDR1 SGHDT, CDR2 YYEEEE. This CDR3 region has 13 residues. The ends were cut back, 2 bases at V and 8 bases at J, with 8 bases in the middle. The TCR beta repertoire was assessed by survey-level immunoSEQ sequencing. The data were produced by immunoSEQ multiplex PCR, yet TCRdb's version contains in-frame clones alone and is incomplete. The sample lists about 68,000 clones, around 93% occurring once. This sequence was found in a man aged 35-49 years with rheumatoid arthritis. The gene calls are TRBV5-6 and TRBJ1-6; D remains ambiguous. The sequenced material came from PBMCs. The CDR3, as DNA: TGTGCCAGCAGCTTCTGGAATGATTCACCCCTCCACTTT. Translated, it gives CASSFWNDSPLHF. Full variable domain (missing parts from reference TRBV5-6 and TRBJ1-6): DAGVTQSPTHLIKTRGQQVTLRCSPKSGHDTVSWYQQALGQGPQFIFQYYEEEERQRGNFPDRFSGHQFPNYSSELNVNALLLGDSALYLCASSFWNDSPLHFGNGTRLTVT.